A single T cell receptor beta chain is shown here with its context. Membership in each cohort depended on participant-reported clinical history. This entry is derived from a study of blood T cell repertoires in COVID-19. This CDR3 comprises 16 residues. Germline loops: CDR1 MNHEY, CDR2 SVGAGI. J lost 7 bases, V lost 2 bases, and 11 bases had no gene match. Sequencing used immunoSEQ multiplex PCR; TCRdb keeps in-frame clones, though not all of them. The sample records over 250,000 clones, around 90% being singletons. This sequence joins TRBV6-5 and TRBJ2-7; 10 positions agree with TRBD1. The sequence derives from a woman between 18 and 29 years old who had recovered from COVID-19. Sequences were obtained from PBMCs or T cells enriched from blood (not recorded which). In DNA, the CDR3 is TGTGCCAGCAGTTACGCGGGACAGGGGTTTCGAGGAGAGCAGTACTTC. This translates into CASSYAGQGFRGEQYF.